The 27 T cell receptor beta chains reported below all come from one sample, sequenced in a study of blood T cell repertoires in COVID-19. TCRdb keeps only in-frame clones here, not all; method: immunoSEQ multiplex PCR. The sample consists of some 250,000 clones, 89% of them appearing once. The sequenced material came from PBMCs or T cells enriched from blood (not recorded which). Receptor source: a woman in her 30s with acute COVID-19.

V and J are TRBV29-1 and TRBJ1-2; 7 bases match TRBD1. The trim removed 0 bases at V and 5 bases at J, leaving 9 bases unmatched. Germline CDR1 is SQVTM and CDR2 is ANQGSEA. The CDR3 extends over 15 amino acids. CDR3 coding DNA: TGCAGCGTTGAAGATAGGGGACAGACCTTTTATGGCTACACCTTC. Translation: CSVEDRGQTFYGYTF.

The chain has TRBV19 and TRBJ1-5; D remains ambiguous. Germline V gene sequence: CDR1 LNHDA, CDR2 SQIVND (reference sequence). V dropped 3 bases and J dropped 9 bases, with 15 bases sitting between them. The length of the CDR3 is 14 residues. CDR3 residues: CASSIRGEVGPQHF. Here the CDR3 DNA reads TGTGCCAGTAGTATCCGCGGAGAAGTCGGGCCCCAGCATTTT.

The chain joins TRBV25-1 to TRBJ1-6; D not certain. This CDR3 has 17 amino acids. CDR1 is MGHDK, CDR2 SYGVNS, per germline. Trimming shortened V by 4 bases and J by 7 bases, and 20 bases separated the two germline ends. The CDR3: CASSGGLGGRPNSPLHF. For the CDR3, the DNA is TGTGCCAGCAGTGGAGGGCTGGGTGGCAGGCCAAATTCACCCCTCCACTTT.

The genes are TRBV12-3 or TRBV12-4 and TRBJ1-5; D may be TRBD1 (5 bases). This CDR3 region has 12 residues. V was clipped by 2 bases and J by 6 bases, with 5 bases between them. The CDR3 nucleotides read TGTGCCAGCAGTTTACAGGGTCAGCCCCAGCATTTT. It specifies CASSLQGQPQHF.

The CDR3 DNA is TGTGCCAGTAGTCTCCTAGCGGGACAGAGTAATGAAAAACTGTTTTTT. Its translation is CASSLLAGQSNEKLFF. The gene calls are TRBV19 and TRBJ1-4; 7 nucleotides match TRBD1. The CDR3 length is 16 residues. V trimming: 5 bases; J trimming: 4 bases; junction bases outside the gene matches: 10. Germline-derived CDR1 and CDR2 are LNHDA and SQIVND (reference sequence).

The V gene is TRBV6-5, the J gene TRBJ2-7; TRBD1 aligns across 8 bases. V was pared by 10 bases and J by 5 bases, with 7 bases of the junction left unmatched. This CDR3 spans 12 amino acids. Germline assignment: CDR1 MNHEY and CDR2 SVGAGI. The CDR3 loop is CATKGQGDEQYF. The CDR3 DNA reads as TGTGCCACCAAAGGACAGGGCGACGAGCAGTACTTC.

Here the CDR3 DNA reads TGTGCCAGCAGCCAAGATATGGCAAGTCCCCTTGGCTACACCTTC. It specifies CASSQDMASPLGYTF. This chain joins TRBV3-1 (or the pseudogene TRBV3-2) and TRBJ1-2; D not resolved. Germline-derived CDR1 and CDR2 are LGHDT and YNNKEL (reference sequence). V lost 0 bases and J 7 bases, leaving 15 bases between the germline ends. CDR3 length equals 15 residues.

The chain combines TRBV11-2 with TRBJ1-2; TRBD1 matches 8 bases. There are 13 residues in the CDR3. Germline lookup yields CDR1 SGHAT and CDR2 FQNNGV. V lost 1 base and J lost 11; bases outside the gene matches: 6. The DNA for the CDR3 is TGTGCCAGCAGCTTAGGACAGGGGATGGGGTACACCTTC. Translated: CASSLGQGMGYTF.

A single count supports this clone. This chain connects TRBV3-1 (or the pseudogene TRBV3-2) to TRBJ2-5, with 7 bases matching TRBD1. Germline trimming cut 4 bases from V and 1 base from J; bases unmatched to any gene: 3. The germline gives CDR1 LGHDT, CDR2 YNNKEL (reference sequence). CDR3 length: 14 amino acids. CDR3 nucleotide sequence: TGTGCCAGCAGCCGAAGGACAGGCCAAGAGACCCAGTACTTC. Encoded protein: CASSRRTGQETQYF.

The rearrangement joins TRBV28 to TRBJ1-1; weak D call: TRBD1 (5 bases). The germline V gene has CDR1 MDHEN and CDR2 SYDVKM. V lost 2 bases and J 4 bases, leaving 14 bases between the germline ends. The CDR3 has 15 residues. CDR3 nucleotide sequence: TGTGCCAGCAGTTTAGTTGCAATTGGGGCCACTGAAGCTTTCTTT. Encoded protein: CASSLVAIGATEAFF. The full variable domain, rest sourced from reference TRBV28 and TRBJ1-1, is DVKVTQSSRYLVKRTGEKVFLECVQDMDHENMFWYRQDPGLGLRLIYFSYDVKMKEKGDIPEGYSVSREKKERFSLILESASTNQTSMYLCASSLVAIGATEAFFGQGTRLTVV.

This clone was seen more than once but under ten times. This chain connects TRBV30 to TRBJ2-3, with 8 bases fitting TRBD1. Losses at the gene ends were 4 bases for V and 6 bases for J; bases not matched to a gene: 6. This CDR3 comprises 13 residues. The germline V gene has CDR1 GTSNPN and CDR2 SVGIG (reference sequence). The CDR3 DNA reads TGTGCCTGGAATGGGCAGGGGGCCGATACGCAGTATTTT. It codes for CAWNGQGADTQYF.

This chain connects TRBV6-4 to TRBJ1-2, with a possible D match to TRBD1 (5 bases). With 4 bases removed from V and 3 bases from J, the gap between germline ends came to 15 bases. This CDR3 is built from 15 residues. The germline CDR1 and CDR2 sequences are MRHNA and SNTAGT. This CDR3 is CASSVDSWGDYGYTF. In DNA, the CDR3 is TGTGCCAGCAGTGTTGACAGCTGGGGTGACTATGGCTACACCTTC.

This chain joins TRBV5-6 and TRBJ2-7; 10 bases line up with TRBD1. The CDR3 length is 14 residues. Germline V gene sequence: CDR1 SGHDT, CDR2 YYEEEE. Unmatched junction bases numbered 9, after V lost 5 bases and J lost 7 bases. The CDR3 nucleotides read TGTGCCAGCAGTTGGGGACAGGGGTTTTTGGAGCAGTACTTC. It encodes CASSWGQGFLEQYF. Drawing the rest from reference TRBV5-6 and TRBJ2-7, the complete variable domain is DAGVTQSPTHLIKTRGQQVTLRCSPKSGHDTVSWYQQALGQGPQFIFQYYEEEERQRGNFPDRFSGHQFPNYSSELNVNALLLGDSALYLCASSWGQGFLEQYFGPGTRLTVT.

This sequence joins TRBV19 and TRBJ1-4; 7 bases line up with TRBD1. This CDR3 contains 14 residues. Germline values: CDR1 LNHDA, CDR2 SQIVND (reference sequence). The V gene end was trimmed by 2 bases and the J gene end by 6 bases; junction bases not matched to a gene: 3. The CDR3 DNA reads as TGTGCCAGTAGTATAAGGGGGCCGGATGAAAAACTGTTTTTT. Translation: CASSIRGPDEKLFF.

J is TRBJ1-6 and V is TRBV5-6; 7 nucleotides line up with TRBD1. CDR3 length: 15 amino acids. V lost 3 bases, J lost 10 bases, and 10 bases stayed unmatched. From germline, CDR1 is SGHDT and CDR2 YYEEEE. The CDR3 nucleotides are TGTGCCAGCAGCTCCGCAGGGGGAAAAGGGTCACCCCTCCACTTT. Translation gives CASSSAGGKGSPLHF.

This clone was observed once. V is TRBV28 and J is TRBJ1-3, with D possibly matching TRBD1 (5 bases). This CDR3 is 15 amino acids long. The V gene lost 3 bases and the J gene lost 6 bases, with 15 bases spanning the gap. Looked up from germline, CDR1 is MDHEN and CDR2 is SYDVKM. The CDR3 coding sequence is TGTGCCAGCAGTTTCACAGGCAGTTTCGCAAACACCATATATTTT. It is translated as CASSFTGSFANTIYF.

CDR3 residues: CASSPDNGGRGANGYTF. CDR3 bases: TGTGCCAGCAGCCCGGACAATGGGGGGAGAGGAGCGAATGGCTACACCTTC. V is TRBV5-6 and J is TRBJ1-2; a possible D gene is TRBD1 (5 bases). Trimming cost V 4 bases and J 6 bases, with 25 bases left between them. Germline-derived CDR1 and CDR2 are SGHDT and YYEEEE. The CDR3 is 17 amino acids.

The chain employs TRBV5-6 and TRBJ1-2; 9 bases agree with TRBD1. The V gene's germline CDR1 is SGHDT and CDR2 YYEEEE. The CDR3 covers 15 residues. Germline trimming cut 4 bases from V and 8 bases from J; bases unmatched to any gene: 12. The DNA for the CDR3 is TGTGCCAGCAGCAGGGGGACAGGGCCGCCCCAGGGCTACACCTTC. Translated: CASSRGTGPPQGYTF.

The chain is built from TRBV19 and TRBJ1-2; 8 nucleotides agree with TRBD1. The germline CDR1 and CDR2 sequences are LNHDA and SQIVND (reference sequence). V shed 5 bases, J shed 3 bases, and the junction held 2 bases outside the gene matches. The CDR3 is made up of 13 amino acids. DNA for the CDR3: TGTGCCAGTAGTCCGACAGGGGACTATGGCTACACCTTC. Its translation is CASSPTGDYGYTF.

The rearrangement uses TRBV11-2 and TRBJ2-3; TRBD2 might be the D (5 bases). The length of the CDR3 is 14 residues. V gave up 8 bases and J gave up 1 base, with 13 bases separating them. Germline values: CDR1 SGHAT, CDR2 FQNNGV. CDR3: CASSSSRGTDTQYF. Written as DNA, the CDR3 is TGTGCCAGCTCCTCTAGCCGTGGCACAGATACGCAGTATTTT.

This clone has only one observation. J is TRBJ2-1 and V is TRBV5-6, with D perhaps matching TRBD1 (6 bases). Trimming cost V 3 bases and J 4 bases, with 17 bases left between them. Germline CDR1 and CDR2: SGHDT and YYEEEE. The CDR3 is 16 amino acids. The CDR3 nucleotides read TGTGCCAGCAGCTCCAGGACAGCCACAGGTTACAATGAGCAGTTCTTC. Protein sequence: CASSSRTATGYNEQFF.

The V call is TRBV11-2, the J call TRBJ2-7; the match to TRBD1 covers 10 bases. This CDR3 comprises 16 residues. The germline V gene encodes CDR1 SGHAT and CDR2 FQNNGV. The junction had 12 bases not matched to a gene; V was cut back by 5 bases and J by 5 bases. This CDR3 is CASSQGDRGNYNEQYF. CDR3 nucleotides: TGTGCCAGCAGCCAGGGGGACAGGGGAAATTACAACGAGCAGTACTTC.

This chain connects TRBV5-4 to TRBJ2-5, with 7 bases lining up with TRBD2. The junction had 8 bases not matched to a gene; V was cut back by 5 bases and J by 4 bases. The CDR3 totals 14 residues. Germline V gene lookup returns CDR1 SGHNT and CDR2 YYREEE (reference sequence). CDR3 bases: TGTGCCAGCAGGCCCGGGTCGGGGGGAGAGACCCAGTACTTC. It is translated as CASRPGSGGETQYF. The complete variable domain, with remaining parts taken from reference TRBV5-4 and TRBJ2-5, reads ETGVTQSPTHLIKTRGQQVTLRCSSQSGHNTVSWYQQALGQGPQFIFQYYREEENGRGNFPPRFSGLQFPNYSSELNVNALELDDSALYLCASRPGSGGETQYFGPGTRLLVL.

The chain has TRBV7-6 and TRBJ1-1; 8 bases are shared with TRBD1. The junction had 5 bases not matched to a gene; V was cut back by 5 bases and J by 0 bases. This CDR3 spans 15 amino acids. Germline CDR1 SGHVS, CDR2 FNYEAQ. DNA for the CDR3: TGTGCCAGCAGCCCCGACAGGGGCATGAACACTGAAGCTTTCTTT. Protein: CASSPDRGMNTEAFF.

This clone was counted a few times. The chain joins TRBV29-1 to TRBJ1-1, with 7 bases lining up with TRBD1. Germline V gene sequence: CDR1 SQVTM, CDR2 ANQGSEA. V gave up 7 bases and J gave up 5 bases; unmatched junction bases: 7. The CDR3 extends over 12 amino acids. CDR3 amino acids: CSAKQGQTEAFF. Written as DNA, the CDR3 is TGCAGCGCCAAACAGGGGCAGACTGAAGCTTTCTTT.

The chain's CDR3 is CASSSGTTSTDTQYF. The DNA for the CDR3 is TGTGCCAGCAGCTCCGGGACAACTAGCACAGATACGCAGTATTTT. This chain joins TRBV9 and TRBJ2-3; a possible D gene is TRBD1 (6 bases). This CDR3 comprises 15 residues. Per the germline V gene, CDR1 is SGDLS and CDR2 is YYNGEE. V shed 4 bases and J shed 0 bases, with 12 bases lying between them.

CDR3 in DNA: TGTGCCAGCAGCCTCACCGGGAGCAAGAATGAAAAACTGTTTTTT. This encodes CASSLTGSKNEKLFF. The rearrangement joins TRBV9 to TRBJ1-4; D ambiguous. Germline V gene lookup returns CDR1 SGDLS and CDR2 YYNGEE. The CDR3 totals 15 residues. The V end was cut by 4 bases, the J end by 5 bases, with 15 bases between.